This entry lists 31 T cell receptor beta chains sequenced from one sample in a study of OX40 agonist ivuxolimab in advanced cancers. Using immunoSEQ multiplex PCR, the repertoire was profiled, and TCRdb retains in-frame clones only, with some absent. The sample lists about 30,000 clones; 70% to 85% were seen once. The sequencing here drew on CD4+ or CD8+ T cells sorted from blood, taken in a trial of the OX40 agonist ivuxolimab. Receptor source: an adult with an advanced solid tumor such as melanoma, head and neck, liver or kidney cancer.

The chain links TRBV15 to TRBJ1-2; possible D gene TRBD1, 6 bases. Germline CDR1 is LNHNV and CDR2 is YYDKDF (reference sequence). V shed 11 bases and J shed 4 bases, with 23 bases lying between them. This CDR3 has 15 residues. The CDR3 coding sequence is TGTGCCCAGGAGGGGGTGGAGGGAGGTCCCTATGGCTACACCTTC. Translated: CAQEGVEGGPYGYTF.

This chain links TRBV21-1 with TRBJ1-1. TRBV21-1 corresponds to a pseudogene. The CDR3 loop spans 14 amino acids. The CDR3 here is CASSKDPLNTEAFF. CDR3 DNA: TGTGCCAGCAGCAAAGATCCCCTGAACACTGAAGCTTTCTTT.

The rearrangement joins TRBV6-5 to TRBJ2-7, with D possibly TRBD1 on 6 matching bases. Germline loops: CDR1 MNHEY, CDR2 SVGAGI. The CDR3 contains 13 residues. V was clipped by 10 bases and J by 3 bases, with 16 bases between them. CDR3 DNA sequence: TGTGCCATCAGGGGCCTATCTTACTACGAGCAGTACTTC. Translation gives CAIRGLSYYEQYF.

In this sample, this clone turned up once. The chain links TRBV21-1 to TRBJ1-2. TRBV21-1 is designated a pseudogene. CDR3 length equals 14 residues. In DNA form, the CDR3 reads TGTGCCAGCAGCAAAAGCGGGACAGCGGAGGGCTACACCTTC. It encodes CASSKSGTAEGYTF.

CDR3 coding DNA: TGTGCCAGCAGCTTCCCTTTAGCGGGGGGGGAAGGTGAGCAGTTCTTC. Protein product: CASSFPLAGGEGEQFF. The chain links TRBV7-2 to TRBJ2-1; 11 nucleotides line up with TRBD2. The CDR3 is made up of 16 amino acids. Germline CDR1 SGHTA, CDR2 FQGNSA. With 3 bases clipped from V and 9 bases from J, the junction kept 10 bases outside the gene matches.

This chain joins TRBV6-1 and TRBJ2-7; 8 bases line up with TRBD1. The CDR3 contains 15 residues. V lost 2 bases to trimming and J lost 2 bases; unmatched junction nucleotides: 5. Germline V gene data show CDR1 as MNHNS and CDR2 as SASEGT. CDR3: CASSEWGQVPYEQYF. In nucleotides, the CDR3 is TGTGCCAGCAGTGAATGGGGACAGGTCCCCTACGAGCAGTACTTC.

This rearrangement joins TRBV28 to TRBJ2-2; maybe TRBD1 (5 bases). This CDR3 has 14 residues. The germline V and J ends were trimmed by 2 bases and 6 bases, with 10 bases remaining between them. Germline V gene data show CDR1 as MDHEN and CDR2 as SYDVKM. The CDR3 sequence: CASSLAGLAGELFF. For the CDR3, the DNA is TGTGCCAGCAGTTTAGCAGGGTTGGCCGGGGAGCTGTTTTTT.

The rearrangement uses TRBV7-9 and TRBJ2-5, with 7 bases matching TRBD1. This CDR3 region has 16 residues. From germline, CDR1 is SEHNR and CDR2 FQNEAQ (reference sequence). J gave up 3 bases and V 5 bases, and 12 bases lay outside the gene matches. The CDR3 sequence: CASSPRTGAEKETQYF. For the CDR3, the DNA is TGTGCCAGCAGCCCACGAACAGGGGCGGAAAAAGAGACCCAGTACTTC. Complete variable domain (other parts from reference TRBV7-9 and TRBJ2-5): DTGVSQNPRHKITKRGQNVTFRCDPISEHNRLYWYRQTLGQGPEFLTYFQNEAQLEKSRLLSDRFSAERPKGSFSTLEIQRTEQGDSAMYLCASSPRTGAEKETQYFGPGTRLLVL.

This clone was seen a handful of times. Distinct nucleotide sequences in the sample also encode this CDR3. This chain uses TRBV2 with TRBJ2-3; either TRBD1 or TRBD2 may fit D (5 bases each). There are 13 residues in the CDR3. Trimming removed 4 bases from V and 3 bases from J, with 8 bases in between. CDR1 and CDR2 from the germline V gene are SNHLY and FYNNEI. This CDR3 is CASSGEGTDTQYF. The CDR3 DNA reads as TGTGCCAGCAGTGGTGAGGGGACAGATACGCAGTATTTT.

This clone was counted between two and nine times. This same CDR3 is encoded by further DNA sequences in the sample. The chain has TRBV7-9 and TRBJ2-1; no definite D call. The CDR3 is made up of 15 amino acids. Trimming stripped 1 base from V and 4 bases from J, with 11 bases between. Per the germline V gene, CDR1 is SEHNR and CDR2 is FQNEAQ (reference sequence). CDR3 nucleotide sequence: TGTGCCAGCAGCTTAGGCAGTCCTACTTACAATGAGCAGTTCTTC. Its protein is CASSLGSPTYNEQFF.

The chain has TRBV6-5 and TRBJ1-4; D gene uncertain. Trimming removed 0 bases from V and 6 bases from J, with 11 bases in between. Germline-derived CDR1 and CDR2 are MNHEY and SVGAGI. The CDR3 has 15 amino acids. The CDR3 spells CASSYSGGSDEKLFF. CDR3 DNA: TGTGCCAGCAGTTACTCGGGAGGGTCGGATGAAAAACTGTTTTTT.

The J gene is TRBJ2-7, the V gene TRBV7-8; no clear D gene. The V gene lost 1 base and the J gene lost 3 bases, with 13 bases spanning the gap. CDR3 length: 15 amino acids. CDR1 SGHVS and CDR2 FQNEAQ come from the germline V gene. The CDR3 region has the DNA TGTGCCAGCAGCTTAGACCCTAGTATGAGCTACGAGCAGTACTTC. Translation: CASSLDPSMSYEQYF.

The rearrangement links TRBV5-1 to TRBJ2-3, with 12 bases fitting TRBD2. After removal of 0 bases from V and 3 bases from J, the junction contained 2 bases not matched to a gene. This CDR3 is 16 amino acids long. Germline-derived CDR1 and CDR2 are SGHRS and YFSETQ. CDR3 bases: TGCGCCAGCAGCTTGGGACTAGCGGGAGTAACAGATACGCAGTATTTT. This gives the protein CASSLGLAGVTDTQYF.

V gene TRBV29-1 combines with J gene TRBJ1-2, with D possibly matching TRBD1 (6 bases). This CDR3 has 13 residues. Germline CDR1 is SQVTM and CDR2 is ANQGSEA. The V gene lost 6 bases and the J gene lost 4 bases, with 15 bases spanning the gap. The CDR3 spells CSVEQGISYGYTF. The DNA of the CDR3 is TGCAGCGTGGAACAGGGCATAAGCTATGGCTACACCTTC. Using reference TRBV29-1 and TRBJ1-2 for the parts outside the CDR3, the full variable domain is SAVISQKPSRDICQRGTSLTIQCQVDSQVTMMFWYRQQPGQSLTLIATANQGSEATYESGFVIDKFPISRPNLTFSTLTVSNMSPEDSSIYLCSVEQGISYGYTFGSGTRLTVV.

This rearrangement joins TRBV4-3 to TRBJ2-3, with 9 bases aligning to TRBD2. The CDR3 is 16 amino acids. The germline gives CDR1 LGHNA, CDR2 YSLEER. After removal of 0 bases from V and 4 bases from J, the junction contained 5 bases not matched to a gene. DNA for the CDR3: TGCGCCAGCAGCCAAGAAGGGGCGGGAGGGCCAGATACGCAGTATTTT. This encodes CASSQEGAGGPDTQYF.

This chain uses TRBV6-6 with TRBJ2-3, with D possibly matching TRBD2 (5 bases). CDR3 length: 13 amino acids. Trimming removed 4 bases from V and 6 bases from J, with 11 bases in between. Germline CDR1 and CDR2: MNHNY and SVGAGI (reference sequence). The CDR3 DNA reads TGTGCCAGCAGTTCTCGTGGGGAGGATACGCAGTATTTT. It codes for CASSSRGEDTQYF.

The chain carries TRBV2 and TRBJ2-7; 7 positions match TRBD1. The CDR3 contains 15 residues. Germline assignment: CDR1 SNHLY and CDR2 FYNNEI. Losses at the gene ends were 7 bases for V and 1 base for J; bases not matched to a gene: 10. The CDR3 coding sequence is TGTGCCAGCAAGAAGGACGGACAGGAGTCCTACGAGCAGTACTTC. It yields the protein CASKKDGQESYEQYF.

The gene calls are TRBV11-2 and TRBJ2-1; D remains ambiguous. This CDR3 is 14 amino acids long. The V gene lost 3 bases and the J gene lost 6 bases, with 12 bases spanning the gap. CDR1 is SGHAT, CDR2 FQNNGV, per germline. CDR3 nucleotides: TGTGCCAGCAGCTTTGGTTCCGCGAGCAATGAGCAGTTCTTC. This translates into CASSFGSASNEQFF.

The chain combines TRBV6-5 with TRBJ2-7, with D tentatively TRBD2 (6 bases). This CDR3 comprises 13 residues. V lost 5 bases, J lost 4 bases, and 12 bases lay in between. Germline CDR1 is MNHEY and CDR2 is SVGAGI. CDR3 loop: CASSPVEGYEQYF. CDR3 in DNA: TGTGCCAGCAGTCCCGTGGAGGGTTACGAGCAGTACTTC.

V usage is TRBV6-5 and J usage is TRBJ1-2; 8 bases line up with TRBD1. J was trimmed by 1 base and V by 3 bases; bases with no gene match: 4. CDR3 length equals 15 residues. Germline assignment: CDR1 MNHEY and CDR2 SVGAGI. The CDR3: CASSYWTGINYGYTF. CDR3 bases: TGTGCCAGCAGTTATTGGACAGGGATTAACTATGGCTACACCTTC.

In its sample, this clone was seen once. The chain has TRBV4-2 and TRBJ2-5; D remains ambiguous. The J call may be wrong; the DNA end is better matched by TRBJ2-7. CDR3 length: 13 amino acids. The germline gives CDR1 LGHNA, CDR2 YNFKEQ. CDR3 amino acids: CASSQENYSEQYF. In DNA form, the CDR3 reads TGTGCCAGCAGCCAAGAAAACTATAGCGAGCAGTACTTC.

CDR3 residues: CASSQAGGSGANVLTF. As DNA, the CDR3 is TGCGCCAGCAGCCAGGCTGGGGGCTCTGGGGCCAACGTCCTGACTTTC. V and J are TRBV23-1 and TRBJ2-6, with D perhaps assigned TRBD1 or TRBD2 (5 bases each). TRBV23-1 is sorted into the ORF group, with uncertain function. Trimming left V 6 bases short and J 0 bases short, with 12 bases between. The CDR3 sequence is 16 residues long.

Only one count was recorded for this clone. The J gene is TRBJ2-7, the V gene TRBV9; the D is unclear. Trimming took off 3 bases at V and 0 bases at J, with 4 bases between the two ends. Germline CDR1 reads SGDLS; CDR2 reads YYNGEE. The CDR3 runs 12 residues. The CDR3 nucleotides read TGTGCCAGCAGCGGGAGCTCCTACGAGCAGTACTTC. Amino acid sequence: CASSGSSYEQYF.

V gene TRBV15 combines with J gene TRBJ1-4, with D tentatively TRBD1 (6 bases). Trimming cost V 3 bases and J 4 bases, with 15 bases left between them. This CDR3 has 16 amino acids. Germline values: CDR1 LNHNV, CDR2 YYDKDF (reference sequence). The CDR3 sequence is CATSRLIQGFNEKLFF. The CDR3, as DNA: TGTGCCACCAGCAGGCTCATCCAGGGGTTTAATGAAAAACTGTTTTTT.

This chain connects TRBV27 to TRBJ2-2; D is perhaps TRBD1 (6 bases). This CDR3 spans 15 amino acids. The germline CDR1 and CDR2 sequences are MNHEY and SMNVEV (reference sequence). The V end was cut by 4 bases, the J end by 6 bases, with 15 bases between. As DNA, the CDR3 is TGTGCCAGCAGTTCAGACACAGGGTGGGCCGGGGAGCTGTTTTTT. Translated, it gives CASSSDTGWAGELFF.

The V gene is TRBV5-1, the J gene TRBJ2-5; D possibly corresponds to TRBD2 (7 bases). The tail of the sequence fits TRBJ2-7 better, so the J call may be wrong. This CDR3 comprises 18 residues. CDR1 and CDR2 from the germline V gene are SGHRS and YFSETQ. The CDR3 sequence: CASSLAGRGLADHYEQYF. Here the CDR3 DNA reads TGCGCCAGCAGCTTGGCCGGTCGGGGGCTAGCGGACCACTACGAGCAGTACTTC.

By its share, this clone is medium-sized. This chain links TRBV5-6 with TRBJ1-2, with a tentative D call TRBD1 (6 bases). Trimming pared 0 bases from V and 3 bases from J, leaving 6 bases between. The CDR3 extends over 13 amino acids. CDR1 is SGHDT, CDR2 YYEEEE, per germline. Written as DNA, the CDR3 is TGTGCCAGCAGCTTGGGGGGGCACTATGGCTACACCTTC. This codes for CASSLGGHYGYTF.

This rearrangement joins TRBV2 to TRBJ1-5, with D possibly TRBD1 on 6 matching bases. Trimming pared 6 bases from V and 6 bases from J, leaving 12 bases between. The CDR3 is made up of 13 amino acids. CDR1 is SNHLY and CDR2 is FYNNEI in the germline V gene. CDR3 sequence (DNA): TGTGCCAGCAGCCCCACAGGGAGTCAGCCCCAGCATTTT. Its protein is CASSPTGSQPQHF.

CDR3 sequence reads: CASSQGAVSPSTDTQYF. CDR3 bases: TGCGCCAGCAGCCAAGGCGCGGTTTCTCCTAGCACAGATACGCAGTATTTT. The gene calls are TRBV4-1 and TRBJ2-3; D remains ambiguous. With 1 base removed from V and 0 bases from J, the gap between germline ends came to 14 bases. Germline V gene lookup returns CDR1 MGHRA and CDR2 YSYEKL. The CDR3 totals 17 residues.

This clone has just one count. The rearrangement uses TRBV4-1 and TRBJ2-1, with D uncertain. Germline-derived CDR1 and CDR2 are MGHRA and YSYEKL. The CDR3 totals 16 residues. The V and J ends lost 0 bases and 0 bases respectively, with 9 bases between them. Here the CDR3 DNA reads TGCGCCAGCAGCCAAGATGGGCAGGTCTCCTACAATGAGCAGTTCTTC. Protein: CASSQDGQVSYNEQFF.

The J gene is TRBJ2-1, the V gene TRBV29-1, with 12 bases fitting TRBD2. This CDR3 has 17 amino acids. V dropped 3 bases and J dropped 4; count of bases not matched to a gene: 10. From germline, CDR1 is SQVTM and CDR2 ANQGSEA. In DNA, the CDR3 is TGCAGCGTTGACGTGTGGGCTAGCGGGAGGGCGTACAATGAGCAGTTCTTC. Translated, it gives CSVDVWASGRAYNEQFF.